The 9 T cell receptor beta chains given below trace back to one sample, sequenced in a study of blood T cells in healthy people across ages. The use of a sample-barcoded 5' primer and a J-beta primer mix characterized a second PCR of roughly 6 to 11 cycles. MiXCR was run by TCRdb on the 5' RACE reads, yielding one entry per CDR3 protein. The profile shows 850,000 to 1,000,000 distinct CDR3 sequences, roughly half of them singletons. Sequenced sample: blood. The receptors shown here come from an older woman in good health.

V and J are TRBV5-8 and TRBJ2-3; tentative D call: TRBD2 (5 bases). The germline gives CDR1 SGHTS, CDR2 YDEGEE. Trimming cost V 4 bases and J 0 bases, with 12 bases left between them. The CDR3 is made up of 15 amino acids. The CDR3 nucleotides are TGTGCCAGCAGCCCCCAAAAGCGGAGCACAGATACGCAGTATTTT. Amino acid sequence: CASSPQKRSTDTQYF.

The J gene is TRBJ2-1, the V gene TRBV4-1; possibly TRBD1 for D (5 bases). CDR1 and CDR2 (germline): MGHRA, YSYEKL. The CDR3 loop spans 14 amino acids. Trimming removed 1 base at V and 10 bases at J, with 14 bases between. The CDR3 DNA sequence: TGCGCCAGCAGCCAAGGTCGGACACACGCCGAGCAGTTCTTC. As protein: CASSQGRTHAEQFF.

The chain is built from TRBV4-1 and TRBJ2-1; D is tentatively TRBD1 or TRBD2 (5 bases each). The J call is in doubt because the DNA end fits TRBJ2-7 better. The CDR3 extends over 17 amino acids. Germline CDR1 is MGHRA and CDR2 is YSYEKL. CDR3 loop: CASSQDQWGSSYNEQYF. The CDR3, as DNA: TGCGCCAGCAGCCAAGATCAATGGGGGAGTTCCTACAATGAGCAGTACTTC.

The CDR3 DNA reads as TGCAGTGCTAGAGTGGGAAGGGAAGAGACCCAGTACTTC. The encoded protein is CSARVGREETQYF. V is TRBV20-1 and J is TRBJ2-5; D gene uncertain. Germline loops: CDR1 DFQATT, CDR2 SNEGSKA (reference sequence). The CDR3 sequence is 13 residues long. With 1 base removed from V and 3 bases from J, the gap between germline ends came to 9 bases.

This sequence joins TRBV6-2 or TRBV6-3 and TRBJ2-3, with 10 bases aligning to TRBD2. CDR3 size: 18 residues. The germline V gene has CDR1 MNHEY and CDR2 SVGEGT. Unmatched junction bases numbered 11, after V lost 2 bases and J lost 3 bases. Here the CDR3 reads CASSYGETSGLRTDTQYF. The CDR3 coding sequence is TGTGCCAGCAGTTACGGGGAGACTAGCGGGCTGAGAACAGATACGCAGTATTTT.

The CDR3 spells CASSLTGTIGTNIQYF. For the CDR3, the DNA is TGCGCCAGCAGCTTGACCGGGACTATAGGGACAAACATTCAGTACTTC. The chain joins TRBV5-1 to TRBJ2-4, with 7 bases aligning to TRBD2. Unmatched junction bases numbered 10, after V lost 1 base and J lost 6 bases. Germline CDR1 is SGHRS and CDR2 is YFSETQ. The CDR3 is 16 amino acids.

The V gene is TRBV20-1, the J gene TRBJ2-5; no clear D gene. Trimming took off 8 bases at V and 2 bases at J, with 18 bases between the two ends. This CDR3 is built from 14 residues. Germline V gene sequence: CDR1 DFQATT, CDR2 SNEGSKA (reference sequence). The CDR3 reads CSFRTPPVQETQYF. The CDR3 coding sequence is TGCAGTTTTAGAACCCCACCGGTTCAAGAGACCCAGTACTTC.

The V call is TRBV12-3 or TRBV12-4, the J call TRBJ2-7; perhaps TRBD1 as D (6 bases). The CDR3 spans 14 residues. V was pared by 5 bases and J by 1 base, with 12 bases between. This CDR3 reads CASSPSGQSYEQYF. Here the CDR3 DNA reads TGTGCCAGCAGTCCCTCCGGACAGTCCTACGAGCAGTACTTC.

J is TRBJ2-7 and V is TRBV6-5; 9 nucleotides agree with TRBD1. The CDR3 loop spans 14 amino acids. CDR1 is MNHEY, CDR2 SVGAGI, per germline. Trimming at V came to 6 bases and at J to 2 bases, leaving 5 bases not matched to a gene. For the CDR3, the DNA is TGTGCCAGCAGAGGACAGGGGTACCCCTACGAGCAGTACTTC. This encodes CASRGQGYPYEQYF.